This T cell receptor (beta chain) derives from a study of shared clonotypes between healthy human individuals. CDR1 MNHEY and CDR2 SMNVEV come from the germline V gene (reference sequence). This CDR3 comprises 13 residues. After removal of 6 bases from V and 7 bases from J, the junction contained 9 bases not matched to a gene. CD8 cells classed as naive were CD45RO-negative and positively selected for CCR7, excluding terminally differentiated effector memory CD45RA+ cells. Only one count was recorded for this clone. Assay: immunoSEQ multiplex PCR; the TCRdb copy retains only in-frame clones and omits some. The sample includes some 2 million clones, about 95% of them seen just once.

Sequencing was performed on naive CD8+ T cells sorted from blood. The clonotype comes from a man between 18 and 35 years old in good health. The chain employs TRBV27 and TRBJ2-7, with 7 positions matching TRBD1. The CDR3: CASRTTGVGEQYF. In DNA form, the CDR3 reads TGTGCCAGCAGGACTACAGGGGTCGGGGAGCAGTACTTC.